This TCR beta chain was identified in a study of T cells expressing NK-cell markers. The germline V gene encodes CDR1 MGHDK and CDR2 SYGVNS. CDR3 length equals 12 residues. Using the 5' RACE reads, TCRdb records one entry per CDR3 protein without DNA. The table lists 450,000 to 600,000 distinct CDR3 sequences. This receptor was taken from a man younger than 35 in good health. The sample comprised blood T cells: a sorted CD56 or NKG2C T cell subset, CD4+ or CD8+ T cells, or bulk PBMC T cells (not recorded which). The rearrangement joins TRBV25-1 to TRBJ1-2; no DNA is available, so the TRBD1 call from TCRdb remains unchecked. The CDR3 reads CASSNLGGGYTF.